This T cell receptor beta chain was captured by sequencing in a study of cytomegalovirus exposure and HLA in healthy donors. The PCR was carried out with 60 Vbeta primers and 13 Jbeta primers. Sequencing used immunoSEQ multiplex PCR; TCRdb keeps in-frame clones, though not all of them. Seen here are some 78,000 clones, more than 65% observed once, and the top ten hold around 10%. Overall study findings and caveats: Earlier findings revealed that most TCR beta V segments proved productive either about 90% or about 30% of the time.

As to this clone: Its specificity is unknown.

Looked up from germline, CDR1 is SGHDT and CDR2 is YYEEEE. The CDR3 has 16 residues. Losses at the gene ends were 1 base for V and 6 bases for J; bases not matched to a gene: 9. Each donor was nominally healthy when sampled (though unrecorded immune exposures were likely). The chain recombines TRBV5-6 with TRBJ1-5; 8 nucleotides agree with TRBD1. The sample consisted of PBMCs. The clonotype originates from a woman aged 40 to 55 in good health and CMV-seropositive. The CDR3 loop reads CASSLSAGGAGQPQHF. DNA for the CDR3: TGTGCCAGCAGCTTGAGCGCAGGGGGCGCTGGTCAGCCCCAGCATTTT.